This T cell receptor beta chain was captured in a study of T-cell reconstitution after alpha-beta-depleted transplantation in children. Unique molecular identifiers were used in preparing the TCRbeta library. MiXCR, run by TCRdb on the PCR reads, gives a single entry per CDR3 protein. The data show a few hundred thousand distinct CDR3 sequences, 10% seen once. Trimming shortened V by 4 bases and J by 6 bases, and 15 bases separated the two germline ends. Looked up from germline, CDR1 is KGHSH and CDR2 is LQKENI. The CDR3 spans 14 residues. This chain uses TRBV18 with TRBJ1-2; D not resolved. The clonotype comes from a human donor who donated a stem cell graft to a child with acute lymphoblastic leukemia. Sample: PBMCs from the stem cell graft donor, taken from the stem cell graft. The CDR3 reads CASSQVGVSDGYTF. The CDR3 DNA follows: TGTGCCAGCTCACAAGTCGGGGTTAGCGATGGCTACACCTTC.